These 20 T cell receptor beta chains share one sample of origin, sequenced in a study of blood T cells in healthy people across ages (dated by TCRdb to the mid-2010s). The library was made by 5' RACE. Instrument used: Illumina HiSeq 2500. The second PCR ran for about 6 to 12 cycles and used a J-beta primer mix along with a sample-barcoded 5' primer. In TCRdb, the public reads were trimmed at Q25 with fastp and aligned with MiXCR, with productive beta chains retained. For every CDR3 protein sequence, its rows merge into one entry that carries the most common genes and DNA. For this sample the table gives some 700,000 distinct CDR3 sequences, of which roughly 41% were detected only once. The top ten hold under 25% of the sample. Input material: blood. These receptors all come from a woman between 55 and 75 years old in good health.

In this sample, this clonotype turned up a few times. At one of its ends the junction is not consistent with the germline gene, which may arise from a read error. The chain employs TRBV29-1 and TRBJ1-4; tentative D call: TRBD1 (5 bases). The CDR3 extends over 15 amino acids. CDR1 and CDR2 from the germline V gene are SQVTM and ANQGSEA. The CDR3 nucleotides read TGCTGCGTTGTAGGGGTTGAGGCAACTAATGAAAAACTGTTTTTT. Translation: CCVVGVEATNEKLFF.

This clonotype was found a few times. The chain has TRBV7-8 and TRBJ2-7; TRBD2 is a possible D gene (5 bases). The V gene's germline CDR1 is SGHVS and CDR2 FQNEAQ. CDR3 size: 13 residues. V dropped 5 bases and J dropped 7 bases, with 15 bases sitting between them. CDR3 bases: TGTGCCAGCAGCGTACCGGCTAGCCGGGAGCAGTACTTC. Translated: CASSVPASREQYF. Combining the CDR3 with reference TRBV7-8 and TRBJ2-7 gives the whole variable domain GAGVSQSPRYKVAKRGQDVALRCDPISGHVSLFWYQQALGQGPEFLTYFQNEAQLDKSGLPSDRFFAERPEGSVSTLKIQRTQQEDSAVYLCASSVPASREQYFGPGTRLTVT.

CDR3 bases: TGTGCCAGCAGACCCCGGGGGCGAATTATCACAGATACGCAGTATTTT. The encoded protein is CASRPRGRIITDTQYF. The chain uses TRBV5-6 and TRBJ2-3; either TRBD1 or TRBD2 may fit D (6 bases each). The CDR3 is 16 amino acids. V shed 5 bases and J shed 2 bases, with 18 bases lying between them. From germline, CDR1 is SGHDT and CDR2 YYEEEE.

The J gene is TRBJ2-1, the V gene TRBV11-2; D perhaps matches TRBD1 (6 bases). This CDR3 comprises 17 residues. CDR1 is SGHAT, CDR2 FQNNGV, per germline. Trimming pared 1 base from V and 0 bases from J, leaving 13 bases between. The CDR3 spells CASSLGGPQSSYNEQFF. DNA of the CDR3: TGTGCCAGCAGCTTAGGGGGGCCTCAGAGCTCCTACAATGAGCAGTTCTTC.

This chain links TRBV14 with TRBJ2-1, with TRBD2 identical over 9 bases. This CDR3 is built from 19 residues. Losses at the gene ends were 5 bases for V and 0 bases for J; bases not matched to a gene: 14. The V gene's germline CDR1 is SGHDN and CDR2 FVKESK. In nucleotides, the CDR3 is TGTGCCAGCAGCTCCCCGGGGCTAGCGGGACCAATCTCCTACAATGAGCAGTTCTTC. The encoded protein is CASSSPGLAGPISYNEQFF.

The V and J genes are TRBV20-1 and TRBJ2-6; TRBD1 aligns across 9 bases. The CDR3 contains 17 residues. With V trimmed by 5 bases and J by 0 bases, 8 bases remained unmatched. CDR1 is DFQATT and CDR2 is SNEGSKA in the germline V gene (reference sequence). The chain's CDR3 is CSAHTGGWLSGANVLTF. Written as DNA, the CDR3 is TGCAGTGCTCACACAGGGGGCTGGCTCTCTGGGGCCAACGTCCTGACTTTC.

In its sample, this clonotype was seen a few times. The chain carries TRBV7-2 and TRBJ2-1; 7 nucleotides agree with TRBD2. Germline lookup yields CDR1 SGHTA and CDR2 FQGNSA. The CDR3 runs 15 residues. The J segment lost 0 bases and the V segment lost 7 bases, leaving 6 bases of the junction unmatched. The CDR3 DNA follows: TGTGCCAGCACCCTATCGGGGGGCTCCTACAATGAGCAGTTCTTC. Amino acid sequence: CASTLSGGSYNEQFF.

This chain uses TRBV11-2 with TRBJ2-3, with 10 bases fitting TRBD1. The CDR3 covers 16 residues. Unmatched junction bases numbered 7, after V lost 5 bases and J lost 2 bases. Germline assignment: CDR1 SGHAT and CDR2 FQNNGV. CDR3 in DNA: TGTGCCAGCAGCGCTCCGGGACAGGGGCCCACAGATACGCAGTATTTT. It translates to CASSAPGQGPTDTQYF.

This clonotype was found a few times. The rearrangement links TRBV9 to TRBJ2-1; tentatively, D is TRBD1 (5 bases). Germline loops: CDR1 SGDLS, CDR2 YYNGEE. Trimming removed 0 bases at V and 0 bases at J, with 13 bases between. The CDR3 spans 17 residues. For the CDR3, the DNA is TGTGCCAGCAGCGTAGAAGGGGCAGCGAGCTCCTACAATGAGCAGTTCTTC. Encoded protein: CASSVEGAASSYNEQFF.

The chain couples TRBV20-1 to TRBJ2-3; D unresolved. V gave up 1 base and J gave up 2 bases, with 7 bases separating them. CDR3 length equals 13 residues. The V gene's germline CDR1 is DFQATT and CDR2 SNEGSKA (reference sequence). The CDR3 coding sequence is TGCAGTGCTAGAGGGCATGACACAGATACGCAGTATTTT. This codes for CSARGHDTDTQYF.

The V and J genes are TRBV12-5 and TRBJ1-5; tentative D call: TRBD1 (5 bases). Trimming pared 3 bases from V and 0 bases from J, leaving 12 bases between. The CDR3 is 16 residues long. Germline values: CDR1 LGHNT, CDR2 FRNRAP. The CDR3 loop is CASGLSLGDSNQPQHF. In DNA form, the CDR3 reads TGTGCTAGTGGTTTATCACTGGGGGATAGCAATCAGCCCCAGCATTTT.

This clonotype was counted a few times. The chain carries TRBV12-3 or TRBV12-4 and TRBJ2-1; no reliable D call. CDR3 length equals 15 residues. V shed 3 bases and J shed 0 bases, with 9 bases lying between them. CDR3 region: CASSFAVGSYNEQFF. The CDR3 DNA is TGTGCCAGCAGTTTCGCGGTGGGCTCCTACAATGAGCAGTTCTTC.

The V gene is TRBV7-3, the J gene TRBJ2-3; 8 bases match TRBD2. The CDR3 has 15 residues. V was clipped by 3 bases and J by 1 base; unmatched bases: 3. CDR1 is SGHTA, CDR2 FQGTGA, per germline. The CDR3 is CASSFQAGGTDTQYF. The CDR3 coding sequence is TGTGCCAGCAGCTTTCAAGCGGGAGGCACAGATACGCAGTATTTT.

This clonotype has only a few counts. The gene calls are TRBV6-2 or TRBV6-3 and TRBJ2-2, with D unresolved. The CDR3 runs 15 residues. V was clipped by 5 bases and J by 2 bases, with 12 bases between them. Germline V gene lookup returns CDR1 MNHEY and CDR2 SVGEGT. Written as DNA, the CDR3 is TGTGCCAGCAGTCGTGAGCGTCTTAACACCGGGGAGCTGTTTTTT. It translates to CASSRERLNTGELFF.

The chain carries TRBV7-9 and TRBJ2-7, with D hard to call. The CDR3 has 12 residues. Germline lookup yields CDR1 SEHNR and CDR2 FQNEAQ (reference sequence). The V gene lost 5 bases and the J gene lost 5 bases, with 10 bases spanning the gap. CDR3 DNA sequence: TGTGCCAGCAGCCCCCCAAGGGACGAGCAGTACTTC. Amino acid sequence: CASSPPRDEQYF.

The chain combines TRBV20-1 with TRBJ1-5, with 9 bases matching TRBD1. The CDR3 spans 16 residues. V was pared by 6 bases and J by 3 bases, with 12 bases of the junction left unmatched. Germline CDR1 reads DFQATT; CDR2 reads SNEGSKA (reference sequence). CDR3 coding DNA: TGCAGTGCCAACACAATCCGGACAGGGGACAATCAGCCCCAGCATTTT. Translated: CSANTIRTGDNQPQHF.

The genes are TRBV20-1 and TRBJ2-1; 11 bases agree with TRBD1. The V gene end was trimmed by 4 bases and the J gene end by 9 bases; junction bases not matched to a gene: 8. This CDR3 is 14 amino acids long. CDR1 and CDR2 (germline): DFQATT, SNEGSKA (reference sequence). The CDR3 DNA follows: TGCAGTGCTATCTGGGGACAGGGGGACGCTGAGCAGTTCTTC. This sequence encodes CSAIWGQGDAEQFF.

The chain uses TRBV6-1 and TRBJ2-3; 11 nucleotides line up with TRBD2. This CDR3 is 16 amino acids long. Germline V gene lookup returns CDR1 MNHNS and CDR2 SASEGT. J was trimmed by 5 bases and V by 5 bases; bases with no gene match: 9. Here the CDR3 DNA reads TGTGCCAGCAGTCCCTATAGCGGGGGGGCCCGAGATACGCAGTATTTT. Translating gives CASSPYSGGARDTQYF.

In the case of this clonotype: A much bigger clone sits one base away, suggesting this may be a read error. The V and J genes are TRBV5-1 and TRBJ2-5; the D gene could be TRBD1 or TRBD2 (5 bases each). The CDR3 covers 13 residues. The V gene lost 4 bases and the J gene lost 2 bases, with 9 bases spanning the gap. Germline V gene sequence: CDR1 SGHRS, CDR2 YFSETQ. The CDR3 coding sequence is TGCGCCAGCAGCGGCAGGGAGCAAGAGACCCAGTACTTC. Amino acid sequence: CASSGREQETQYF.

For this clonotype: Being one base from a much bigger clone, this may be a read error. The V gene is TRBV2, the J gene TRBJ2-3, with a weak D call TRBD1 (5 bases). The germline CDR1 and CDR2 sequences are SNHLY and FYNNEI. The CDR3 runs 12 residues. CDR3 nucleotides: TGTGCCAACAGTAGGGGTGCAGATACGCAGTATTTT. Translation gives CANSRGADTQYF.